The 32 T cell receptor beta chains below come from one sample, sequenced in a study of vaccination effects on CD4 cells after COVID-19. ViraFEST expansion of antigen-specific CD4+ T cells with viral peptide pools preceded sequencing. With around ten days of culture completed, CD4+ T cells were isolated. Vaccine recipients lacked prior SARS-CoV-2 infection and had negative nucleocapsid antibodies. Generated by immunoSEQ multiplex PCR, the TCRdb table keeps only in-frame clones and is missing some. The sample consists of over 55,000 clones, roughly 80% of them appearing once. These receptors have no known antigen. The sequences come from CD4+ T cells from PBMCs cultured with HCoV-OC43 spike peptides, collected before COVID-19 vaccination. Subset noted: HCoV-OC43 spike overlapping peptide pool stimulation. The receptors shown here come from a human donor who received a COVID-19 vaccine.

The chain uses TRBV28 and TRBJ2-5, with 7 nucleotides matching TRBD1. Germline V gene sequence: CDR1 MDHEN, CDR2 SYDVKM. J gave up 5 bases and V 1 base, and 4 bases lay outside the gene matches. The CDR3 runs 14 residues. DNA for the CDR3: TGTGCCAGCAGTTTATATAGGGGGCGGGAGACCCAGTACTTC. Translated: CASSLYRGRETQYF.

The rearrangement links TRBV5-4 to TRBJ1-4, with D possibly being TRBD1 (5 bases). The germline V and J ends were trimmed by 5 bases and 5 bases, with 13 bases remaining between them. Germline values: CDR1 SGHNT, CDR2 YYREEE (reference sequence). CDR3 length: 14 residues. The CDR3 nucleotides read TGTGCCAGCAGAGTCGGGGGAGGGAATGAAAAACTGTTTTTT. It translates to CASRVGGGNEKLFF.

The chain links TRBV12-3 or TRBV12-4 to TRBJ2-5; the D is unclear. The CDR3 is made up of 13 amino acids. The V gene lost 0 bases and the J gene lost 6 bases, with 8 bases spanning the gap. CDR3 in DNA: TGTGCCAGCAGTTTAGCGGCGGTAAAGACCCAGTACTTC. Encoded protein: CASSLAAVKTQYF.

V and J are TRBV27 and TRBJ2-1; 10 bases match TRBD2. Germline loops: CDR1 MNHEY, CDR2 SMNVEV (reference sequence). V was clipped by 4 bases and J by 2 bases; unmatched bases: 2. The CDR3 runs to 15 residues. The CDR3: CASSSSGGAYNEQFF. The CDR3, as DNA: TGTGCCAGCAGTTCAAGCGGGGGGGCCTACAATGAGCAGTTCTTC.

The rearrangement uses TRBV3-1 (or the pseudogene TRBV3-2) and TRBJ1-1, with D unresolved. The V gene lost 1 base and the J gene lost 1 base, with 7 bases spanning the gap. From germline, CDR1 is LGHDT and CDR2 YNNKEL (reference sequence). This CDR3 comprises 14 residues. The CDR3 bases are TGTGCCAGCAGCCAAGGGAGCGGGAACACTGAAGCTTTCTTT. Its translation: CASSQGSGNTEAFF.

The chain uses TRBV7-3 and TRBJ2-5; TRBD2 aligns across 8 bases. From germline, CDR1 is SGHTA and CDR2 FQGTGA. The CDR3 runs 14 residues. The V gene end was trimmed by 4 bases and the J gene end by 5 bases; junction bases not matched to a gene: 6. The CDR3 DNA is TGTGCCAGCAGCTCAGCGGGGGCCGGGGAGACCCAGTACTTC. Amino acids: CASSSAGAGETQYF.

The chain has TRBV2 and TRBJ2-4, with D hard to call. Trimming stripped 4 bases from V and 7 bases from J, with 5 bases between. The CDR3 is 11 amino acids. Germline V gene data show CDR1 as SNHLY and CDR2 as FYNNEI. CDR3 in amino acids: CASSGWNIQYF. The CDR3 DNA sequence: TGTGCCAGCAGTGGTTGGAACATTCAGTACTTC.

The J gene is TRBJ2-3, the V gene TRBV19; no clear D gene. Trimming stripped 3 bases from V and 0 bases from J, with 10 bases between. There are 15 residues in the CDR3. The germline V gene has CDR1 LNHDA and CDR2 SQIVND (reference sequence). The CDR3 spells CASSIAGVSTDTQYF. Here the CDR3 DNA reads TGTGCCAGTAGTATCGCCGGCGTTAGCACAGATACGCAGTATTTT.

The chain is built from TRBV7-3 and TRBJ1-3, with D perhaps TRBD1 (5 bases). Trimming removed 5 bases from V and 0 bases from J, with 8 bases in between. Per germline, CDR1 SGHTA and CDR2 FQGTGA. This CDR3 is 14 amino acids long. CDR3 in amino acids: CASSPGTSGNTIYF. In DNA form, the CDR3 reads TGTGCCAGCAGCCCCGGGACCTCTGGAAACACCATATATTTT.

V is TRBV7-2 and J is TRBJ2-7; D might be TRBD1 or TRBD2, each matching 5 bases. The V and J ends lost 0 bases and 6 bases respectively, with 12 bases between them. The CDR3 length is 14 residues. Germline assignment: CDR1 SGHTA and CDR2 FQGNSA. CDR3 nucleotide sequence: TGTGCCAGCAGCTTAGCCATGGGGGTGGCCGAGCAGTACGTC. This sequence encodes CASSLAMGVAEQYV.

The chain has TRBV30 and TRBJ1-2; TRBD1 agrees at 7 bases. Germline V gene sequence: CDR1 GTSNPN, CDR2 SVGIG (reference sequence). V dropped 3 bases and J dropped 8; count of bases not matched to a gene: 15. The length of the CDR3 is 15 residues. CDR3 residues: CAWRQLGTDTRGYTF. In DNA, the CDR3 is TGTGCCTGGAGGCAACTCGGGACAGACACACGAGGCTACACCTTC.

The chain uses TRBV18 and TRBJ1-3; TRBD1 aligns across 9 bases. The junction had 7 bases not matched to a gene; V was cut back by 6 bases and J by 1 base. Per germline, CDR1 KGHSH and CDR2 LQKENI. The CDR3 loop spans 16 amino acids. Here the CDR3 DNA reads TGTGCCAGCTCTCAATCCGGGACAGGGTCTGGAAACACCATATATTTT. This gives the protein CASSQSGTGSGNTIYF.

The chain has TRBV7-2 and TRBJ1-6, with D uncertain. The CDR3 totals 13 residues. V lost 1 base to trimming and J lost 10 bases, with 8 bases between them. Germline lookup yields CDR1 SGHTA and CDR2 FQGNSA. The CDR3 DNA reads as TGTGCCAGCAGCTTAGACTACTCCTCACCCCTCCACTTT. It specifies CASSLDYSSPLHF.

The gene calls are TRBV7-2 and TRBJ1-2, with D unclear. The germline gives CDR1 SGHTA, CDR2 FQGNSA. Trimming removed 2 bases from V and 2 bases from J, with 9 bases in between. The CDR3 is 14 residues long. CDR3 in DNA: TGTGCCAGCAGCTTAAGGGAGGAAAACTATGGCTACACCTTC. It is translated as CASSLREENYGYTF.

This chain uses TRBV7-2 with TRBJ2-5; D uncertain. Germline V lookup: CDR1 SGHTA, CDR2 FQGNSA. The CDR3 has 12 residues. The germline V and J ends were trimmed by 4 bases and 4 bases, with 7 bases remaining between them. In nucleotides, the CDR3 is TGTGCCAGCAGCTATCCGGGAGAGACCCAGTACTTC. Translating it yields CASSYPGETQYF. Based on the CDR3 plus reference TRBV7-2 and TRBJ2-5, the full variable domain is GAGVSQSPSNKVTEKGKDVELRCDPISGHTALYWYRQSLGQGLEFLIYFQGNSAPDKSGLPSDRFSAERTGGSVSTLTIQRTQQEDSAVYLCASSYPGETQYFGPGTRLLVL.

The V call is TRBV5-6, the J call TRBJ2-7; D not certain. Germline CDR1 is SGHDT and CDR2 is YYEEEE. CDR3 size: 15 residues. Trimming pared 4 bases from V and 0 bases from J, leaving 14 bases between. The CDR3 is CASSLFSPSSYEQYV. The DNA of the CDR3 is TGTGCCAGCAGCCTGTTTTCACCAAGCTCCTACGAGCAGTACGTC.

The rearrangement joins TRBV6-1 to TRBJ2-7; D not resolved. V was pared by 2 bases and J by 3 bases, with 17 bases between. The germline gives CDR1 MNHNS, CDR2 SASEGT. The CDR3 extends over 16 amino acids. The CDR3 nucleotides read TGTGCCAGCAGTGAATTCGGGTTGTCGGACCGCTACGAGCAGTACGTC. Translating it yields CASSEFGLSDRYEQYV.

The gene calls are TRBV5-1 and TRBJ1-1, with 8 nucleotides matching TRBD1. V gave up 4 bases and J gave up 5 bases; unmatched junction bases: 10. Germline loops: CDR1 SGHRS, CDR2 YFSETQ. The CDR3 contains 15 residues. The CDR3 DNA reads TGCGCCAGCAGCACGACAGGGGAAGGATGGACTGAAGCTTTCTTT. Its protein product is CASSTTGEGWTEAFF.

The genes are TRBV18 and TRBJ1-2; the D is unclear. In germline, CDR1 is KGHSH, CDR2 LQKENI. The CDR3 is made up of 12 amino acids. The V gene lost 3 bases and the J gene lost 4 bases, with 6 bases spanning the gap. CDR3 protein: CASSPGSYGYTF. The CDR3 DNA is TGTGCCAGCTCACCGGGCAGCTATGGCTACACCTTC. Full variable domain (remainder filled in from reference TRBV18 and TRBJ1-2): NAGVMQNPRHLVRRRGQEARLRCSPMKGHSHVYWYRQLPEEGLKFMVYLQKENIIDESGMPKERFSAEFPKEGPSILRIQQVVRGDSAAYFCASSPGSYGYTFGSGTRLTVV.

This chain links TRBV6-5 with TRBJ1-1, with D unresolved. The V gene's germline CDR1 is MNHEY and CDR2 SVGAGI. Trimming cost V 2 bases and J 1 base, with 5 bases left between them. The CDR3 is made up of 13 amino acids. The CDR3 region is CASSYDSNTEAFF. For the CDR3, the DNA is TGTGCCAGCAGTTACGACTCGAACACTGAAGCTTTCTTT.

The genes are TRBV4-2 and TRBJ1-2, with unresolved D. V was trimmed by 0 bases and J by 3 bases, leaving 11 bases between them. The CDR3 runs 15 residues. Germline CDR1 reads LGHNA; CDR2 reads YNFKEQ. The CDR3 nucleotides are TGTGCCAGCAGCCAAGATTCGTCAGAATACTATGGCTACACCTTC. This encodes CASSQDSSEYYGYTF.

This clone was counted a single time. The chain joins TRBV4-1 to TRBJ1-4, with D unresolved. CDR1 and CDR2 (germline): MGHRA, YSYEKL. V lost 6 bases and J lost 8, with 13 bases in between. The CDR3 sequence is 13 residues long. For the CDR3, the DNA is TGCGCCAGCAGTCGAAGTGCGAACGAAAAACTGTTTTTT. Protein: CASSRSANEKLFF.

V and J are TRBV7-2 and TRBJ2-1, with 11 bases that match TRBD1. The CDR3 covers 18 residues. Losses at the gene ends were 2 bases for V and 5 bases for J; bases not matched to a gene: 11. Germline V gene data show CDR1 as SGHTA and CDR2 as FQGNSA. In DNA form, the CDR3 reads TGTGCCAGCAGCTTATTCCCCTCCGGACAGGGGGCAGACAATGAGCAGTTCTTC. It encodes CASSLFPSGQGADNEQFF.

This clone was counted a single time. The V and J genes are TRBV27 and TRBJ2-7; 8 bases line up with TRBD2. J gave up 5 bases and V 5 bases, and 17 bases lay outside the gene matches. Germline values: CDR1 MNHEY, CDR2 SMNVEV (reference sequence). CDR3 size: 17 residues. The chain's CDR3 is CASSRYQPRGGLDEQYV. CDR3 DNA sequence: TGTGCCAGCAGTAGATACCAGCCACGGGGGGGCCTGGACGAGCAGTACGTC.

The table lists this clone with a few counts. CDR3 DNA: TGTGCCAGCAGCTTGGGGCATAGCACAGATACGCAGTATTTT. Protein sequence: CASSLGHSTDTQYF. The chain joins TRBV7-3 to TRBJ2-3; a weak D match, TRBD1 (5 bases). Trimming removed 3 bases at V and 0 bases at J, with 7 bases between. Germline CDR1 SGHTA, CDR2 FQGTGA. The CDR3 covers 14 residues.

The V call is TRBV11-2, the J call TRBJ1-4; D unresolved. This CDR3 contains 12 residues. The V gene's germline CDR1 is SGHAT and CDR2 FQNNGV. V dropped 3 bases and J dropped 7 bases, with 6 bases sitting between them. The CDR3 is CASSFHGEKLFF. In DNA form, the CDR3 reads TGTGCCAGCAGCTTTCACGGTGAAAAACTGTTTTTT.

The chain's CDR3 is CASSERLVSQDIQYF. CDR3 in DNA: TGTGCCAGCAGTGAAAGGCTCGTGTCCCAGGACATTCAGTACTTC. The chain couples TRBV2 to TRBJ2-4, with D unresolved. Germline V lookup: CDR1 SNHLY, CDR2 FYNNEI. The CDR3 sequence is 15 residues long. The germline V and J ends were trimmed by 2 bases and 8 bases, with 16 bases remaining between them. Full variable domain (rest looked up from reference TRBV2 and TRBJ2-4): EPEVTQTPSHQVTQMGQEVILRCVPISNHLYFYWYRQILGQKVEFLVSFYNNEISEKSEIFDDQFSVERPDGSNFTLKIRSTKLEDSAMYFCASSERLVSQDIQYFGAGTRLSVL.

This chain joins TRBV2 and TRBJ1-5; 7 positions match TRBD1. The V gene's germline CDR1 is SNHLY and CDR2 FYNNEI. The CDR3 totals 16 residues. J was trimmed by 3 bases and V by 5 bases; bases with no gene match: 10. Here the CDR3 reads CASSRQGGRANQPQHF. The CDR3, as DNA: TGTGCCAGCAGTCGACAGGGCGGCCGGGCCAATCAGCCCCAGCATTTT.

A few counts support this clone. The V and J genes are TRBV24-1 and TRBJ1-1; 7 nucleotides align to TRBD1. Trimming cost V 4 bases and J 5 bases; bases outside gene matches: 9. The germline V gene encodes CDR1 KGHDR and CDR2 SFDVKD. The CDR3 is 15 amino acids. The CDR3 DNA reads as TGTGCCACCAGTGAGGCGAAGACAGGGAAAACTGAAGCTTTCTTT. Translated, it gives CATSEAKTGKTEAFF.

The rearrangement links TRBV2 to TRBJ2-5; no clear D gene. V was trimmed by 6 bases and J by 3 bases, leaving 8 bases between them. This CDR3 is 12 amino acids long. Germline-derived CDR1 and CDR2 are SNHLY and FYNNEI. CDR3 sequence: CASSRLKETQYF. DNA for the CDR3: TGTGCCAGCAGCCGACTGAAAGAGACCCAGTACTTC.

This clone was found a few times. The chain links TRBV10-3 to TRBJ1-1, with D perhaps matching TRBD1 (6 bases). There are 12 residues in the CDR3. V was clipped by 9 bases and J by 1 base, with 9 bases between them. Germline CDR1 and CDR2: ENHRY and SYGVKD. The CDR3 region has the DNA TGTGCCATTGGACAGCCGAACACTGAAGCTTTCTTT. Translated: CAIGQPNTEAFF.

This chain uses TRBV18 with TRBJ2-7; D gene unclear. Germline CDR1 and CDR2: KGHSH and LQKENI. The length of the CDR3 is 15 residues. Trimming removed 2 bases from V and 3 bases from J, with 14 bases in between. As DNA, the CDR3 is TGTGCCAGCTCACCAATCGCAGACTCCTACTACGAGCAGTACGTC. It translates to CASSPIADSYYEQYV.